The next 18 T cell receptor beta chains were all read from a single sample in a study of blood T cell repertoires in COVID-19. Clones were sequenced by immunoSEQ multiplex PCR, and TCRdb holds only the in-frame ones, with some missing. This table holds around 190,000 clones, 86% found once. Source material: PBMCs or T cells enriched from blood (not recorded which). These receptors were obtained from a woman aged 35 to 49 in a cohort exposed to, infected with or recovered from COVID-19 (not recorded which).

The chain has TRBV28 and TRBJ1-4; no definite D call. The CDR3 covers 16 residues. Trimming pared 6 bases from V and 0 bases from J, leaving 14 bases between. Germline V gene lookup returns CDR1 MDHEN and CDR2 SYDVKM. The CDR3 nucleotides are TGTGCCAGCAGCTCTGGACTGGTTGCAACTAATGAAAAACTGTTTTTT. Its translation is CASSSGLVATNEKLFF. Full variable domain (outside the CDR3, taken from reference TRBV28 and TRBJ1-4): DVKVTQSSRYLVKRTGEKVFLECVQDMDHENMFWYRQDPGLGLRLIYFSYDVKMKEKGDIPEGYSVSREKKERFSLILESASTNQTSMYLCASSSGLVATNEKLFFGSGTQLSVL.

The chain uses TRBV7-2 and TRBJ2-7; 11 positions match TRBD2. V dropped 4 bases and J dropped 4; count of bases not matched to a gene: 6. CDR1 is SGHTA and CDR2 is FQGNSA in the germline V gene. The CDR3 runs to 15 residues. CDR3 residues: CASSSLAGGPYEQYF. CDR3 nucleotide sequence: TGTGCCAGCAGCTCCTTAGCGGGAGGGCCGTACGAGCAGTACTTC.

The genes are TRBV3-1 (or the pseudogene TRBV3-2) and TRBJ1-2, with D tentatively TRBD1 (6 bases). CDR1 and CDR2 from the germline V gene are LGHDT and YNNKEL (reference sequence). V was trimmed by 4 bases and J by 8 bases, leaving 20 bases between them. The CDR3 covers 15 residues. The CDR3 DNA sequence: TGTGCCAGCAGCCTCGGTGCCAGGGGCCCCCTGGGCTACACCTTC. Translated, it gives CASSLGARGPLGYTF.

In the case of this clone: The junction differs from germline at one of its ends, possibly a read error. V gene TRBV5-1 combines with J gene TRBJ2-7; TRBD2 agrees at 8 bases. CDR1 is SGHRS, CDR2 YFSETQ, per germline. CDR3 length: 13 amino acids. CDR3 DNA sequence: TGCGCCAGCTCAACGGGAGGGGACTACGCGCAGTACTTC. Its translation: CASSTGGDYAQYF.

This chain joins TRBV25-1 and TRBJ1-5, with D possibly TRBD1 on 6 matching bases. The germline CDR1 and CDR2 sequences are MGHDK and SYGVNS. This CDR3 has 14 amino acids. Deletions cut 3 bases from V and 3 bases from J, with 9 bases between. The DNA for the CDR3 is TGTGCCAGCAGTGAGACAGGTAACAATCAGCCCCAGCATTTT. Its protein is CASSETGNNQPQHF.

The chain employs TRBV5-5 and TRBJ1-2, with a possible D match to TRBD1 (6 bases). Germline V gives CDR1 SGHKS, CDR2 YYEKEE (reference sequence). Trimming pared 5 bases from V and 7 bases from J, leaving 18 bases between. The CDR3 length is 14 residues. CDR3 nucleotide sequence: TGTGCCAGCAGGAACCCGGGGGGGCTTGGTGGCTACACCTTC. Translation gives CASRNPGGLGGYTF.

The DNA for the CDR3 is TGTGCCAGCAGTTACCCGGGGGGGGGCCAAGAGACCCAGTACTTC. Its protein product is CASSYPGGGQETQYF. This chain connects TRBV6-6 to TRBJ2-5, with 8 nucleotides matching TRBD2. The CDR3 is made up of 15 amino acids. The junction had 3 bases not matched to a gene; V was cut back by 2 bases and J by 1 base. Germline values: CDR1 MNHNY, CDR2 SVGAGI (reference sequence).

The rearrangement links TRBV15 to TRBJ2-5; TRBD1 aligns across 11 bases. The V segment lost 3 bases and the J segment 4 bases; nucleotides outside the gene matches: 4. CDR3 length equals 15 residues. Germline CDR1 and CDR2: LNHNV and YYDKDF (reference sequence). The CDR3, as DNA: TGTGCCACCAGCAGGGGACAGGGGGGGAGAGAGACCCAGTACTTC. Its translation is CATSRGQGGRETQYF.

This chain uses TRBV11-3 with TRBJ1-1; D possibly corresponds to TRBD1 (5 bases). Germline V gene data show CDR1 as SGHNT and CDR2 as YENEEA. There are 16 residues in the CDR3. Trimming removed 7 bases at V and 3 bases at J, with 21 bases between. The CDR3 coding sequence is TGTGCCAGCATCCGGGGTGGAGGGAGAGGGGACACTGAAGCTTTCTTT. It yields the protein CASIRGGGRGDTEAFF.

Written as DNA, the CDR3 is TGTGCCACCAGCAGAGAACCTCTAACGGGGGCTAATGAAAAACTGTTTTTT. Translating it yields CATSREPLTGANEKLFF. The J gene is TRBJ1-4, the V gene TRBV15; D may be TRBD1 (5 bases). CDR1 and CDR2 (germline): LNHNV, YYDKDF (reference sequence). This CDR3 region has 17 residues. Trimming removed 0 bases from V and 3 bases from J, with 14 bases in between.

This clone was recorded a few times. The chain is built from TRBV5-1 and TRBJ2-5; 8 bases match TRBD1. Germline V gene data show CDR1 as SGHRS and CDR2 as YFSETQ. The CDR3 spans 15 residues. Germline trimming cut 4 bases from V and 5 bases from J; bases unmatched to any gene: 10. CDR3 DNA sequence: TGCGCCAGCAGCGGCCAGGGGGCGCAGGGGGAGACCCAGTACTTC. This sequence encodes CASSGQGAQGETQYF.

The rearrangement joins TRBV9 to TRBJ2-5; the match to TRBD2 covers 11 bases. Germline trimming cut 3 bases from V and 3 bases from J; bases unmatched to any gene: 4. The germline gives CDR1 SGDLS, CDR2 YYNGEE. The CDR3 is made up of 15 amino acids. In nucleotides, the CDR3 is TGTGCCAGCAGCGGATCGACTAGCGGGAAAGAGACCCAGTACTTC. It yields the protein CASSGSTSGKETQYF.

The chain couples TRBV7-6 to TRBJ2-7; 8 bases fit TRBD1. There are 15 residues in the CDR3. V dropped 5 bases and J dropped 7; count of bases not matched to a gene: 13. The germline CDR1 and CDR2 sequences are SGHVS and FNYEAQ. CDR3 coding DNA: TGTGCCAGCAGCGCGACAGGGGCAGGTGTGAGGGAGCAGTACTTC. It translates to CASSATGAGVREQYF.

The chain links TRBV6-1 to TRBJ2-7, with 8 bases matching TRBD1. V lost 2 bases to trimming and J lost 0 bases; unmatched junction nucleotides: 3. The V gene's germline CDR1 is MNHNS and CDR2 SASEGT. The CDR3 extends over 15 amino acids. CDR3 protein: CASSESRGHSYEQYF. CDR3 bases: TGTGCCAGCAGTGAAAGCAGGGGGCACTCCTACGAGCAGTACTTC.

The chain has TRBV28 and TRBJ2-1; 16 nucleotides agree with TRBD2. The ends lost 5 bases at V and 7 bases at J; junction bases unmatched: 17. CDR1 and CDR2 (germline): MDHEN, SYDVKM. The CDR3 is 20 residues long. The CDR3 DNA is TGTGCCAGCAGTCCAATGACCGGGACTAGCGGGGGGGCCCAGTGGAATGAGCAGTTCTTC. This translates into CASSPMTGTSGGAQWNEQFF.

This chain connects TRBV24-1 to TRBJ1-1; the match to TRBD1 covers 10 bases. Trimming removed 5 bases from V and 10 bases from J; junction bases left unmatched: 6. The CDR3 runs to 13 residues. Germline loops: CDR1 KGHDR, CDR2 SFDVKD. The CDR3 DNA is TGTGCCACCAGTGGACAGGGGGCATATGGAGCTTTCTTT. Amino acids: CATSGQGAYGAFF.

The chain recombines TRBV4-3 with TRBJ2-7; 7 positions match TRBD1. With V trimmed by 3 bases and J by 6 bases, 8 bases remained unmatched. Germline V gene data show CDR1 as LGHNA and CDR2 as YSLEER. The CDR3 is 14 amino acids. CDR3 region: CASSQLHRGSEQYF. CDR3 bases: TGCGCCAGCAGCCAGCTCCACAGGGGAAGCGAGCAGTACTTC.

The V call is TRBV9, the J call TRBJ1-1; 7 positions agree with TRBD1. V gave up 4 bases and J gave up 7 bases; unmatched junction bases: 13. Germline V gene lookup returns CDR1 SGDLS and CDR2 YYNGEE. This CDR3 has 15 residues. DNA for the CDR3: TGTGCCAGCAGCCCGGTAAGTAGGGGGCAAGATGAAGCTTTCTTT. Protein product: CASSPVSRGQDEAFF. Using reference TRBV9 and TRBJ1-1 for the parts outside the CDR3, the full variable domain is DSGVTQTPKHLITATGQRVTLRCSPRSGDLSVYWYQQSLDQGLQFLIQYYNGEERAKGNILERFSAQQFPDLHSELNLSSLELGDSALYFCASSPVSRGQDEAFFGQGTRLTVV.